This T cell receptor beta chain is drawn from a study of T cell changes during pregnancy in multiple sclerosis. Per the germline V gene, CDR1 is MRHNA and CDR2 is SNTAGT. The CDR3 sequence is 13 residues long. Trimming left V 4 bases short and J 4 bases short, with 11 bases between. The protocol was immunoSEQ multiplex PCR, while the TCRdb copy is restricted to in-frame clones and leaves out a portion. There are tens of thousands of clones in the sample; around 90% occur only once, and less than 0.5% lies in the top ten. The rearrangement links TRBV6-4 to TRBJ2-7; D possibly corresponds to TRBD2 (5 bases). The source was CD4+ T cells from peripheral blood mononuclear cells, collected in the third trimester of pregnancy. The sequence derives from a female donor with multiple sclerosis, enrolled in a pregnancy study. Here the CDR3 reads CASSAAPGYEQYF. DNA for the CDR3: TGTGCCAGCAGTGCTGCCCCGGGGTACGAGCAGTACTTC.